This T cell receptor (beta chain) was obtained from a study of shared clonotypes between healthy human individuals. Study-wide background: The donor group consisted of a couple of women and three men, aged 18 to 49.

Only in-frame clones appear in the TCRdb table, and some are missing; sequencing was by immunoSEQ multiplex PCR. The sample yields 2.3 million or so clones, roughly 93% seen once. Study outcomes and limitations: All-four-donor shared clonotypes had higher generation probabilities than non-shared clonotypes did. A limitation of the genetic and exposure-history diversity represented arose from few donors. Estimated clonotype richness was generally higher in naive than memory subsets.

Comments on this clone: The antigen is unknown.

This TCR derives from a man in his late teens or twenties in good health. Some clones in this sample may be carry-over from other donors' samples. Sequences were obtained from naive CD4+ T cells from PBMCs. Stated subset: CD45RA+ positively selected.

Written as DNA, the CDR3 is TGCGCCAGCAGCCGTTACCGGGACAGGGAAGAGACCCAGTACTTC. Translating gives CASSRYRDREETQYF. The gene calls are TRBV5-1 and TRBJ2-5; 9 positions agree with TRBD1. The V and J ends lost 4 bases and 3 bases, in that order; junction bases with no gene match: 7. The V gene's germline CDR1 is SGHRS and CDR2 YFSETQ. This CDR3 is 15 amino acids long.